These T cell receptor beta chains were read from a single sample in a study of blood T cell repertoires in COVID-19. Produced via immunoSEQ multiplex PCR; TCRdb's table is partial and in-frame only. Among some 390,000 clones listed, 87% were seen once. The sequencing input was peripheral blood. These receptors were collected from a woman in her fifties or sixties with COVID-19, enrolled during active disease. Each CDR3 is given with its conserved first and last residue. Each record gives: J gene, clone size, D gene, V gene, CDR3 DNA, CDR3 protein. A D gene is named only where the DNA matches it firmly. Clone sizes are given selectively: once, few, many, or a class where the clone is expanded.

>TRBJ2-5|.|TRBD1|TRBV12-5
TGTGCTAGTGGTACATACGTCGACAGGGTAGAGACCCAGTACTTC
CASGTYVDRVETQYF
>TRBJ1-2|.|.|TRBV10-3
TGTGCCATCAGTGAGTGGGGCCTTCCCTATGGCTACACCTTC
CAISEWGLPYGYTF
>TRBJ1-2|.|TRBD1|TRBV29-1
TGCAGCGTATTACAGGGGGCAGGCTATGGCTACACCTTC
CSVLQGAGYGYTF
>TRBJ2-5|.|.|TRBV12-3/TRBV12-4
TGTGCCAGCAGTTTACGAGGCCAAGAGACCCAGTACTTC
CASSLRGQETQYF
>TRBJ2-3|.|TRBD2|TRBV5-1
TGCGCCAGCAGCTTGAGTACTAGCGGGGGTACGCAGTATTTT
CASSLSTSGGTQYF
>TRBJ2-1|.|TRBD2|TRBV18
TGTGCCAGCTCATCCCTAGCGGGAGGGACCTACAATGAGCAGTTCTTC
CASSSLAGGTYNEQFF
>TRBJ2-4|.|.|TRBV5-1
TGCGCCAGCAGCTTCACAGGGCAATTTAAAAACATTCAGTACTTC
CASSFTGQFKNIQYF
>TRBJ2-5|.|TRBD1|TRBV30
TGTGCCTGTGACAGGGGAGGAGAGACCCAGTACTTC
CACDRGGETQYF
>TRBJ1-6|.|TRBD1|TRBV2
TGTGCCAGCACCGGGACAGGGGTCGGTGTGTCACCCCTCCACTTT
CASTGTGVGVSPLHF
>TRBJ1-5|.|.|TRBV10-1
TGCGCCAGCCTTTTCAGGGGCTCGTGCAATCAGCCCCAGCATTTT
CASLFRGSCNQPQHF
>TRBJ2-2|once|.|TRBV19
TGTGCCAGTAGTGTGAATGGGGGGGCAACCGGGGAGCTGTTTTTT
CASSVNGGATGELFF
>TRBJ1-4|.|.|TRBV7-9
TGTGCCAGCAGCAACCGACTGGGGGGGACCCGAGAAGGAAAACTGTTTTTT
CASSNRLGGTREGKLFF
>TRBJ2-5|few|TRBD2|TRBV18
TGTGCCAGCTCACCTCTCCCCCCGACTAGCCAATGGGGCTCGACCCAGTACTTC
CASSPLPPTSQWGSTQYF
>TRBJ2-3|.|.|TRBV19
TGTGCCAGTAGTTTGGCAGGGGGGCGCACAGATACGCAGTATTTT
CASSLAGGRTDTQYF
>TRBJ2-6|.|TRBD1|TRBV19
TGTGCCAGTAGTAACAGGGGGTCTGGGGCCAACGTCCTGACTTTC
CASSNRGSGANVLTF
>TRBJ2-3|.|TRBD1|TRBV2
TGTGCCAGCAGTGAAGGGCGGACAGGGACGCGGTATTTT
CASSEGRTGTRYF
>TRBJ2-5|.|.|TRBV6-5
TGTGCCAGTCGGAACAGGGACCCGAGGGAGACCCAGTACTTC
CASRNRDPRETQYF
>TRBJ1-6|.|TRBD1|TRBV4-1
TGCGCCAGCAGCCAAGGATCCGGGACAGGGACGAATTCACCCCTCCACTTT
CASSQGSGTGTNSPLHF
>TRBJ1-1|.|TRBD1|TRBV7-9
TGTGCCAGCAGCTTAGGACGACAGGGGGCAACGGCGAACACTGAAGCTTTCTTT
CASSLGRQGATANTEAFF
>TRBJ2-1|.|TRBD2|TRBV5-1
TGCGCCAGCAGCGGCGGGGGACCGACTAATGAGCAGTTCTTC
CASSGGGPTNEQFF
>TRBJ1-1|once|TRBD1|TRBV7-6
TGTGCCAGCAGCTACATACAGGGGTATGAGGTTGGCACTGAAGCTTTCTTT
CASSYIQGYEVGTEAFF
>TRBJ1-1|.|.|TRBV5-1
TGCGCCAGCAGCTTGGGGCAGCGATCCCTTGAAGCTTTCTTT
CASSLGQRSLEAFF
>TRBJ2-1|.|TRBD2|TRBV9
TGTGCCAGCAGCGTAGTTCCTAGCGGGGATGAGCAGTTCTTC
CASSVVPSGDEQFF
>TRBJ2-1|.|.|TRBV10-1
TGCGCCAGCAGTGAAGGGGGGGGTGGTTACAATGAGCAGTTCTTC
CASSEGGGGYNEQFF
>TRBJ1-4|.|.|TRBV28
TGTGCCAGCAGCCCCGGGGGGGTAGCTGCAAAACTGTTTTTT
CASSPGGVAAKLFF
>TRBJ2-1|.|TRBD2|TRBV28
TGTGCCACCCTAGGAGCGGGGGGGCCCAATGAGCAGTTCTTC
CATLGAGGPNEQFF
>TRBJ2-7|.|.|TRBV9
TGTGCCAGCAGCGTAGGCCCAGGGCTGACCTACGAGCAGTACTTC
CASSVGPGLTYEQYF
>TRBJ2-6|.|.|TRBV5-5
TGTGCCAGCAGCTTGGTGTTTATACAGAGCTCTGGGGCCAACGTCCTGACTTTC
CASSLVFIQSSGANVLTF
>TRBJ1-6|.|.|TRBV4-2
TGTGCCAGCAGCCAAGATAGGATCGGGGAGAGTTCACCCCTCCACTTT
CASSQDRIGESSPLHF
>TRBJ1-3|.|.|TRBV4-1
TGCGCCAGCAGCCAAGTAGGGCAGGGTAGGGACACCATATATTTT
CASSQVGQGRDTIYF
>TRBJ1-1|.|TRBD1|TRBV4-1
TGCGCCAGCAGCCAAGATAGTGGTGGGACAGGGGCTGGTCGGGCTTTCTTT
CASSQDSGGTGAGRAFF
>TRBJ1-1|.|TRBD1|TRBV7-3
TGTGCCAGCAGCTTACGGGGACAGGGGGCCACTGAAGCTTTCTTT
CASSLRGQGATEAFF
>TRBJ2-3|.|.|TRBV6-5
TGTGCCAGCAGTCGTCCAGGAAGCACAGATACGCAGTATTTT
CASSRPGSTDTQYF
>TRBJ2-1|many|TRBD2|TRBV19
TGTGCCAGTAGTCCTCCTAGCGGGGGAGGATTCGGTGAGCAGTTCTTC
CASSPPSGGGFGEQFF
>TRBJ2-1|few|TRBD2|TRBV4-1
TGCGCCAGCAGCCAAGATAGTCTAGCGGGGAAGGTCTCCTACAATGAGCAGTTCTTC
CASSQDSLAGKVSYNEQFF
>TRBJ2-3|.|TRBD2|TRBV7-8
TGTGCCAGCGGGCTAGCGGGACCAGATACGCAGTATTTT
CASGLAGPDTQYF
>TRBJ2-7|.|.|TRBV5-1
TGCGCCAGCAGCTACACGACAGACTCCTACGAGCAGTACTTC
CASSYTTDSYEQYF
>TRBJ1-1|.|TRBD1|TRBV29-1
TGCAGCGTTGTCGGGGACAGGGGTGAAGCTTTCTTT
CSVVGDRGEAFF
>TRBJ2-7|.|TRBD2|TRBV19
TGTGCCAGTAGTAATAGCGGGGGGGCCTTCTACGAGCAGTACTTC
CASSNSGGAFYEQYF
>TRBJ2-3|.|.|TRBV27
TGTGCCAGCAGTTTGGGGGACTCCGATACAGATACGCAGTATTTT
CASSLGDSDTDTQYF
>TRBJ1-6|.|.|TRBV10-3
TGTGCCATCACCCGATCTAACGGGGGTAGTTCACCCCTCCACTTT
CAITRSNGGSSPLHF
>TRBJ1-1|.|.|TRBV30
TGTGCCCGGGGGAAGGGGGTGGGAATCGTCAACACTGAAGCTTTCTTT
CARGKGVGIVNTEAFF
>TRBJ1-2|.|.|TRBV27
TGTGCCAGCAGTGACTTCGACAGGAACATCTATGGCTACACCTTC
CASSDFDRNIYGYTF
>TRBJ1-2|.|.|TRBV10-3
TGTGCCATCAGTGAGTCGCTCGGGACAATTGGCTACACCTTC
CAISESLGTIGYTF
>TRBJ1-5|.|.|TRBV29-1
TGCAGCGTTTTATCAGGGGTCAATCAGCCCCAGCATTTT
CSVLSGVNQPQHF
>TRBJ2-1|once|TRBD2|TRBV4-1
TGCGCCAGCAGCGCACTAACAGCGGGGGACGCATACAATGAGCAGTTCTTC
CASSALTAGDAYNEQFF
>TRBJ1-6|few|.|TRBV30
TGTGCCTGGAAACAGGGATCGTTTACGTATAATTCACCCCTCCACTTT
CAWKQGSFTYNSPLHF
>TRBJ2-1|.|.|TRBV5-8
TGTGCCAGCAGCTTGGTTGGAGACCCCTACAATGAGCAGTTCTTC
CASSLVGDPYNEQFF
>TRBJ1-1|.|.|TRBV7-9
TGTGCCAGCAGCTTAGTAGTTTCGGGCACTGAAGCTTTCTTT
CASSLVVSGTEAFF